This TCR beta chain was sequenced during a study of immune evolution from preneoplasia to lung adenocarcinoma (dated by TCRdb to about 2021). The study in broad terms: HLA loss of heterozygosity was observed in around 7%, 15% and 35% of AIS, MIA and ADC lesions, respectively, and was not observed in any AAH lesions. The study combined immune gene expression, TCR sequencing and multiplex immunofluorescence to profile immune contexture across lung adenocarcinoma precursors and invasive adenocarcinoma. Resected precursor lesions (AAH, AIS, MIA) and invasive adenocarcinomas were compared against paired morphologically normal lung tissue. Sample size was determined by specimen availability and not by a prior power calculation. Whole exome sequencing and methylation data from the same cohort of nodules were integrated with the immune data. In total, the cohort included under 60 patients with pulmonary nodules, all of whom underwent surgical resection. A total of some 51 patients contributed TCR sequencing data. According to the study, over a hundred samples went through TCR sequencing. Class I HLA alleles were inferred from exome data with POLYSOLVER, and allele-specific HLA loss was detected with LOHHLA. What the study reported, not specific to this receptor: The highest clonality was observed in normal lung, whereas higher T cell density and diversity but lower clonality appeared to be present in later-stage lesions. KRAS-mutant nodules showed the highest T cell clonality compared with EGFR-mutant or double wild-type lesions. Normal lung had the highest top T cell clone frequencies, and these frequencies appeared to fall progressively from AAH through AIS, MIA and invasive adenocarcinoma. Because every patient came from Japan and China, how well the results apply to Western populations was uncertain. The findings reflected association rather than direct causation, and larger cohorts with long-term follow-up and longitudinal biopsies were considered necessary.

The immunoSEQ hsTCRbeta Kit was used to sequence TCR beta CDR3 regions from DNA. As for the original processing: TCR sequencing data were analysed with the ImmunoSEQ Analyzer. T cell clonality was defined as 1 minus Pielou's evenness, calculated on productive rearrangements. The inverse Simpson index, applied to productive templates, was used to measure T cell diversity. T cell density was defined as TCR beta template counts normalized to usable DNA, with usable DNA estimated by amplification and sequencing of housekeeping genes. Two-sided Kruskal-Wallis tests were used to compare TCR metrics between histologic stages. TCRdb took this table from immuneACCESS and kept in-frame rearrangements with V and J called. Such tables lack part of the clones; where checked against another copy, unresolved V genes explain under half of the gap, and the rest is unexplained. D and trimming come from the DNA, and the V and J calls and clone size come from that table. The sample contains a few thousand clones, 76% of them found a single time. Roughly 8.2% of the sample lies in the top ten.

Notes on this clone: The antigen this receptor binds is unknown. Per-base quality was not reported, and no clone a single base away is much larger than it.

Measured from the cysteine to the phenylalanine, the CDR3 is 12 residues long. The read is trimmed to its CDR3 DNA, 36 bases read in frame from base 1. Sequences SNHLY (CDR1) and FYNNEI (CDR2) are obtained from the germline V gene. Relative to germline, V is 8 bases shorter and J is 3 bases shorter, with 10 bases between their ends. Resection was performed on patients in Japan or China between the mid-2010s and the late 2010s. Histologic diagnosis of each case was confirmed independently by two lung cancer pathologists on H&E slides. To enrich premalignant or tumor cells for nucleic acid extraction, macro-dissection was performed after pathologic assessment. DNA was isolated from FFPE tissue using the AllPrep DNA/RNA FFPE Kit.

Material: FFPE minimally invasive lung adenocarcinoma tissue. What the cell subset or site label conveys for this sample: micro-invasive lung adenocarcinoma (MIA). The sequence was collected from a person between 65 and 80 years old with lung adenocarcinoma. The sequence links TRBV2 to TRBJ1-1, with the D gene not clear enough to name. In nucleotides, the sequence is TGTGCCAGCGCCCAATCTTACACTGAAGCTTTCTTT. Its protein reads: CASAQSYTEAFF.